This TCR beta chain was found in a study of blood T cell repertoires in COVID-19. Overall study context: Acute-phase and convalescent COVID-19 samples originated in the United States, Italy and Spain. T cells, B-cell-depleted T cells, or PBMCs provided the cDNA or gDNA that served as material.

CDR1 is MNHNS and CDR2 is SASEGT in the germline V gene. Trimming shortened V by 4 bases and J by 5 bases, and 18 bases separated the two germline ends. CDR3 length: 16 amino acids. The authors' processing: Reference gene primers were amplified, and this amplification served to estimate nucleated cell counts. The data were produced by immunoSEQ multiplex PCR, yet TCRdb's version contains in-frame clones alone and is incomplete. V and J calls plus clone size are reproduced from that table; the DNA served to infer D and trimming. The sample yields 70,000 to 95,000 clones, around nine tenths seen once. Sample: peripheral blood. This clonotype was sampled from a woman of 80 years or more with acute or convalescent COVID-19. The V and J genes are TRBV6-1 and TRBJ1-5; possibly TRBD1 for D (6 bases). In nucleotides, the CDR3 is TGTGCCAGCAGTGCTGGGCCGGGACAAATAGATCAGCCCCAGCATTTT. Translating it yields CASSAGPGQIDQPQHF.